The source of this T cell receptor beta chain is a study of radiotherapy plus CTLA-4 blockade in lung cancer (dated by TCRdb to the late 2010s). For context, the study as a whole: Objective responses were observed in roughly a sixth of enrolled patients, and disease control was achieved in roughly 29%. The paper as a whole reports these results and caveats: Increased serum interferon-beta after radiation, together with early dynamic changes in blood T cell clones, were reported to be the strongest predictors of response. TCR clones derived from tumors expanded in peripheral blood after treatment with radiotherapy and ipilimumab.

The CDR3, from cysteine to phenylalanine, totals 15 residues. Only the CDR3 DNA stays, 45 bases, in frame from base 1. V is shortened by 1 base, J by 0 bases, and the region joining them spans 10 bases. The germline V gene sets CDR1 to MGHRA and CDR2 to YSYEKL. Preparation of the library involved the immunoSEQ multiplex PCR assay. TCRdb re-hosts the immuneACCESS table, in-frame sequences only. Its copies lack some clones; in the studies checked, an unresolved V gene accounts for under half of them, and the cause for the rest is not known. The sample contains 70,000 to 90,000 clones, less than 85% of them found a single time. The ten largest clonotypes hold approximately 0.77% of the sample. A note on this clone: The target of this receptor is not known. The record has no base qualities; no much larger clone is one base away.

The study tested focal radiation therapy combined with CTLA-4 blockade (ipilimumab) in patients with chemo-refractory metastatic non-small-cell lung cancer. The sequences come from peripheral blood, collected from a patient treated with radiotherapy plus ipilimumab. The TCR comes from a human donor with non-small cell lung cancer who had stable disease on radiotherapy plus ipilimumab. The chain employs TRBV4-1 and TRBJ2-7; D gene: possibly TRBD2, on 5 matching bases. CDR3 loop: CASSQAPGSSYEQYF. Here is the DNA: TGCGCCAGCAGCCAAGCCCCGGGGAGCTCCTACGAGCAGTACTTC.